This T cell receptor (beta chain) was captured in a study of blood T cell repertoires in COVID-19. Study context: Collection of acute and convalescent COVID-19 samples took place in the United States, Italy and Spain. The analysed material was cDNA or gDNA that came from T cells, B-cell-depleted T cells, or PBMCs.

Enrolled through a virtual design, the participants were between about 18 and 100 years of age and came from under 25 US areas. Authors' data handling: Estimated nucleated cell counts came from reference gene primer amplification. Profiled with immunoSEQ multiplex PCR; TCRdb holds only in-frame clones, not every one. That table furnishes V, J and clone size, whereas the DNA furnished D and trimming. The data hold hundreds of thousands of clones, with around 90% observed a single time. Trimming took off 4 bases at V and 4 bases at J, with 6 bases between the two ends. The CDR3 covers 11 residues. Germline V gene lookup returns CDR1 GTSNPN and CDR2 SVGIG (reference sequence).

The chain joins TRBV30 to TRBJ2-3; D perhaps matches TRBD1 (5 bases). The specimen sequenced was PBMCs or T cells enriched from blood (not recorded which). This TCR derives from a man aged 60 to 75 who had recovered from COVID-19. CDR3 loop: CAWMGPDTQYF. CDR3 DNA sequence: TGTGCCTGGATGGGGCCAGATACGCAGTATTTT.